This T cell receptor beta chain was captured by sequencing in a study of T-cell memory formation after mild COVID-19. This clonotype was detected only a few times. CDR3 length: 12 residues. CDR1 and CDR2 (germline): DFQATT, SNEGSKA (reference sequence). The germline V and J ends were trimmed by 4 bases and 3 bases, with 7 bases remaining between them. Each CDR3 protein gets one entry after TCRdb re-called the 5' RACE reads with MiXCR. The sample has 110,000 or so distinct CDR3 sequences, 22% seen once. The clonotype comes from a man younger than 35 who had mild COVID-19 (a few samples of this study predate the infection). Cell type and time point are not known. Sequenced: PBMCs or a T cell subset sorted from them (not recorded which). The chain carries TRBV20-1 and TRBJ2-1; D call uncertain. The CDR3 here is CSAKPVYNEQFF. CDR3 nucleotide sequence: TGCAGTGCTAAACCAGTCTACAATGAGCAGTTCTTC.